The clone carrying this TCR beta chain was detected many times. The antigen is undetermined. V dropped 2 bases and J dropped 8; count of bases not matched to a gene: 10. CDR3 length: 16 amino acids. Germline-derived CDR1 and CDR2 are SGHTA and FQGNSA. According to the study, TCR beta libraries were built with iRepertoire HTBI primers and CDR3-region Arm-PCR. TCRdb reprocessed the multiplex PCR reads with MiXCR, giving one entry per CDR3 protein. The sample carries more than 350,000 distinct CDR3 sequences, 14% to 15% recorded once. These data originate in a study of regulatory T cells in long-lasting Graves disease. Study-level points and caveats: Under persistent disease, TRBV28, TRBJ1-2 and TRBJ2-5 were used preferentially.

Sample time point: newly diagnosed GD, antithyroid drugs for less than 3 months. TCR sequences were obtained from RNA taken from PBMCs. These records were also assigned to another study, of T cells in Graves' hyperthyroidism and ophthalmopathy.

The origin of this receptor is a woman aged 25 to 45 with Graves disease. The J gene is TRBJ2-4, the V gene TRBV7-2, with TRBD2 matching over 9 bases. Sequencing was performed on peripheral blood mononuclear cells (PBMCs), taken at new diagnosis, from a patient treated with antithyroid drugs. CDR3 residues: CASSLFAGGPSHIQYF. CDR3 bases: TGTGCCAGCAGCTTATTTGCGGGAGGGCCGTCGCACATTCAGTACTTC.